This TCR beta chain was sequenced during a study of regulatory T cells in long-lasting Graves disease. Time point indicated: newly diagnosed GD, antithyroid drugs for less than 3 months. The TCR library was made from RNA that had been extracted from PBMCs in TRIzol. Doctors identified Graves' disease using the American Thyroid Association guidelines. This CDR3 region has 13 residues. In germline, CDR1 is MNHNS, CDR2 SASEGT. Overall study findings and caveats: Persistent Graves' cases showed lower TCR diversity than newly diagnosed cases. When disease was persistent, TRBV28, TRBJ1-2 and TRBJ2-5 were the favored segments. The persistent group shared roughly 2,700 public clonotypes, more than the approximately 890 shared by new patients.

Construction of TCR beta libraries relied on iRepertoire HTBI primers and on Arm-PCR targeting CDR3 regions. One entry per CDR3 protein results from TCRdb running MiXCR on the multiplex PCR reads. The repertoire holds about 400,000 distinct CDR3 sequences, with about a sixth as singletons. This clonotype has a handful of counts. Its antigen is not known. One end of the junction does not line up with germline, which may come from a read error. The TCR sequence derives from a female donor with Graves disease. The starting material was peripheral blood mononuclear cells (PBMCs), obtained at new diagnosis, from a patient treated with antithyroid drugs. The chain employs TRBV6-1 and TRBJ2-7; D tentatively reads TRBD1 or TRBD2 (5 bases each). CDR3: CATSRDGIYEQYF. The CDR3 nucleotides are TGTGCCACCAGTAGGGACGGAATTTACGAGCAGTACTTC.